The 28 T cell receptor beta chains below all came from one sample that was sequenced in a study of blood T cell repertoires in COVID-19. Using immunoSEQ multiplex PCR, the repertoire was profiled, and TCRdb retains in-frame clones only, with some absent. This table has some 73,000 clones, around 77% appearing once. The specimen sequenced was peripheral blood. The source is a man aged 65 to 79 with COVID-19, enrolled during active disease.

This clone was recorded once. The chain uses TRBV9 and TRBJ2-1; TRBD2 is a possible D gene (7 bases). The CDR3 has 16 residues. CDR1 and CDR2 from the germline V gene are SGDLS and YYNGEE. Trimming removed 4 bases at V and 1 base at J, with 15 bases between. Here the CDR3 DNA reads TGTGCCAGCAGCCCTAGGGAGGGGGGTTCCTACAATGAGCAGTTCTTC. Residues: CASSPREGGSYNEQFF.

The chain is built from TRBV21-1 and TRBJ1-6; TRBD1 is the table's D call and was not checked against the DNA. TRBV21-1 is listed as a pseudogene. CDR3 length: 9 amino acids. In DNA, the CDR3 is TGTGCCAGCAGCAAGGACAGGGATTTT. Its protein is CASSKDRDF.

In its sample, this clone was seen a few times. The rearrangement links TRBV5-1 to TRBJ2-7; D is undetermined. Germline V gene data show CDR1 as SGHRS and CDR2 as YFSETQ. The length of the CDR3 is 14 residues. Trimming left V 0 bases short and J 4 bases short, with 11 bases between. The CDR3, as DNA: TGCGCCAGCAGCTTGGTCAGTAGCTCATACGAGCAGTACTTC. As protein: CASSLVSSSYEQYF.

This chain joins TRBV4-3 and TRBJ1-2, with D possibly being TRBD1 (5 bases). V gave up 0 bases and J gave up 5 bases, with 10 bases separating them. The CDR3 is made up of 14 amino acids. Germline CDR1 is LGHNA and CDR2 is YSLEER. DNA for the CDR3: TGCGCCAGCAGCCAAGACAGGGCCATGTATGGCTACACCTTC. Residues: CASSQDRAMYGYTF.

CDR3 residues: CASSRRQGGNSPLHF. The CDR3 nucleotides are TGTGCCAGCAGTCGCCGACAGGGAGGTAATTCACCCCTCCACTTT. The chain links TRBV2 to TRBJ1-6; 7 nucleotides align to TRBD1. Unmatched junction bases numbered 7, after V lost 5 bases and J lost 6 bases. The germline CDR1 and CDR2 sequences are SNHLY and FYNNEI. This CDR3 has 15 residues.

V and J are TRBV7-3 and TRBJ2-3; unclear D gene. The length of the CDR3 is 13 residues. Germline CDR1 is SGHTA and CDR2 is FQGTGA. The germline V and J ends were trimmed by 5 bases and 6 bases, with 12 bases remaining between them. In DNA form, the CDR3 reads TGTGCCAGCAGCCAGAGAAAAGCGGATACGCAGTATTTT. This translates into CASSQRKADTQYF. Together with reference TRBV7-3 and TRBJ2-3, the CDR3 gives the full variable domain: GAGVSQTPSNKVTEKGKYVELRCDPISGHTALYWYRQSLGQGPEFLIYFQGTGAADDSGLPNDRFFAVRPEGSVSTLKIQRTERGDSAVYLCASSQRKADTQYFGPGTRLTVL.

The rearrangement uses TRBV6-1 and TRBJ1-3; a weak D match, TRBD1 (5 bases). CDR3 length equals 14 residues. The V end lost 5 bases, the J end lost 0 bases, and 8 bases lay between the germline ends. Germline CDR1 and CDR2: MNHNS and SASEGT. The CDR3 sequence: CASSPQGSGNTIYF. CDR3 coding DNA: TGTGCCAGCAGTCCTCAGGGCTCTGGAAACACCATATATTTT.

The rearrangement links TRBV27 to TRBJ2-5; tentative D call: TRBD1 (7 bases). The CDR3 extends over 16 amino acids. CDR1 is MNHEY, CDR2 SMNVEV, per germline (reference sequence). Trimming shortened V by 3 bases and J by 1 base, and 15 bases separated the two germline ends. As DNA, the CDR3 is TGTGCCAGCAGTTTTATCGGCAGGGGGGCCCAAGAGACCCAGTACTTC. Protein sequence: CASSFIGRGAQETQYF.

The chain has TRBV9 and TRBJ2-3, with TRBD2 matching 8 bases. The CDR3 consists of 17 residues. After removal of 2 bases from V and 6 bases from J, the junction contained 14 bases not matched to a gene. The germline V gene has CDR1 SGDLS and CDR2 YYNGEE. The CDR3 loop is CASSVGLGGFVGDTQYF. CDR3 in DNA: TGTGCCAGCAGCGTGGGACTAGGGGGGTTTGTTGGGGATACGCAGTATTTT.

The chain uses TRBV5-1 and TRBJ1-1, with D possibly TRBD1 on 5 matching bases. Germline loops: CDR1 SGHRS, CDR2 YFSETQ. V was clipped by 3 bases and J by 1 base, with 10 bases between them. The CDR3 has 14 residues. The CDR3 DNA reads TGCGCCAGCAGCTCTACAGGATCGAACACTGAAGCTTTCTTT. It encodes CASSSTGSNTEAFF.

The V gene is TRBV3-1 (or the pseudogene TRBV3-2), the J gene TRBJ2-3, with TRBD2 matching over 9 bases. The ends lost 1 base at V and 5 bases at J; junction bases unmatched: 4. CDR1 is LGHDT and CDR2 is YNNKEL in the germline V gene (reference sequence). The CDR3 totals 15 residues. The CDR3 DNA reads TGTGCCAGCAGCCAAGGGGGACTAGCCGGAGATACGCAGTATTTT. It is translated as CASSQGGLAGDTQYF.

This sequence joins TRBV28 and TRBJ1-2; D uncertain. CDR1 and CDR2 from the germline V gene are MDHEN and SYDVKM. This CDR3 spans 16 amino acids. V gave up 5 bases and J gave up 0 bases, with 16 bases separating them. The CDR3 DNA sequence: TGTGCCAGCAGTCCCCGGCGGCAAATCACTAACTATGGCTACACCTTC. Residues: CASSPRRQITNYGYTF.

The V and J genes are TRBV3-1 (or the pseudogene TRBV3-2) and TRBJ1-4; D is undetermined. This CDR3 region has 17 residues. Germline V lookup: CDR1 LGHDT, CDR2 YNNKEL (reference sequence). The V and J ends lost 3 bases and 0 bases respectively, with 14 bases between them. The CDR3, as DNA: TGTGCCAGCAGCCACAGGAAACCAGTCGCAACTAATGAAAAACTGTTTTTT. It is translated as CASSHRKPVATNEKLFF.

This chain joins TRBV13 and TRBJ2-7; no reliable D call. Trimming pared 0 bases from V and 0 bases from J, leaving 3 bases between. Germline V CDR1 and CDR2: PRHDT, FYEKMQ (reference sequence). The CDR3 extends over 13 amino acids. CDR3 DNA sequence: TGTGCCAGCAGCTTAGGCTTCTCCTACGAGCAGTACTTC. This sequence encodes CASSLGFSYEQYF.

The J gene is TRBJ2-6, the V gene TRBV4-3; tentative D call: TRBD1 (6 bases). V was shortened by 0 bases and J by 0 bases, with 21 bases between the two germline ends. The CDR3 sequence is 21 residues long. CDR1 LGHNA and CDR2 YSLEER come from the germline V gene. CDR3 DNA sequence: TGCGCCAGCAGCCAAGATGGCCGGATGGGGGCGCCGATCTCTGGGGCCAACGTCCTGACTTTC. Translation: CASSQDGRMGAPISGANVLTF.

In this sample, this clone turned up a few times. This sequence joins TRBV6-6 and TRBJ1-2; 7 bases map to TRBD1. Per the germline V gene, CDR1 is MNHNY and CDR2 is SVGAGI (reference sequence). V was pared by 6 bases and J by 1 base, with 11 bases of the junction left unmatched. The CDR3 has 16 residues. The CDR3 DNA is TGTGCCAGCAGGCTGGCGGGGCAGGGGGTTAACTATGGCTACACCTTC. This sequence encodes CASRLAGQGVNYGYTF.

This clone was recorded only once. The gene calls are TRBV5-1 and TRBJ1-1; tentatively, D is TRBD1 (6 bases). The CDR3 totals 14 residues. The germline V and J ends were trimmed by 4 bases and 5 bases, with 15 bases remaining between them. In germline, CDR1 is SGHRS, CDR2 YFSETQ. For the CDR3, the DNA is TGCGCCAGCAGCGACCGGACAGAGAGGACTGAAGCTTTCTTT. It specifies CASSDRTERTEAFF.

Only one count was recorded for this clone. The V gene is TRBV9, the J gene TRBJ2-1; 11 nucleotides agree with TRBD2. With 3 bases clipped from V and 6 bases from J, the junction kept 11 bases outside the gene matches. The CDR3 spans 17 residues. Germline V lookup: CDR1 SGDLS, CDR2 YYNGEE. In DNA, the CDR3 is TGTGCCAGCAGCGCGCTAGCGGGAGGACACACCTCCAATGAGCAGTTCTTC. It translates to CASSALAGGHTSNEQFF.

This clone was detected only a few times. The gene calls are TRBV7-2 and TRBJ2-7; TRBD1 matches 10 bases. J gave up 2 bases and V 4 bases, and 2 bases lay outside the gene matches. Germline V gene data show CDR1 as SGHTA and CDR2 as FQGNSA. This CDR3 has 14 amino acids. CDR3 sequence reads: CASSWDRGAYEQYF. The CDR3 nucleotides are TGTGCCAGCAGCTGGGACAGGGGAGCCTACGAGCAGTACTTC.

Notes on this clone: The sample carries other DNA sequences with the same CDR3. The CDR3 DNA reads TGTGCCAGCAGCGGGACAGGGGGTACTGAAGCTTTCTTT. This sequence encodes CASSGTGGTEAFF. The J gene is TRBJ1-1, the V gene TRBV9; 10 bases match TRBD1. This CDR3 spans 13 amino acids. The V segment lost 3 bases and the J segment 5 bases; nucleotides outside the gene matches: 1. CDR1 SGDLS and CDR2 YYNGEE come from the germline V gene.

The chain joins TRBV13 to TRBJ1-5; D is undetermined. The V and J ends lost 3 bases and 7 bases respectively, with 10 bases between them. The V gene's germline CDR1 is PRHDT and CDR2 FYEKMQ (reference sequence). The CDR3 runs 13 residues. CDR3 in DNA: TGTGCCAGCAGCTTTGGAGGGTCCCAGCCCCAGCATTTT. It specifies CASSFGGSQPQHF.

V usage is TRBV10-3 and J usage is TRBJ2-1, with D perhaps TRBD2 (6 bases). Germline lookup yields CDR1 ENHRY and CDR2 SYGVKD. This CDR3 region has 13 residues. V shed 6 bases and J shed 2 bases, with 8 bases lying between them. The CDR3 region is CAIRAGAYNEQFF. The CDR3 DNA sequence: TGTGCCATCAGAGCGGGCGCCTACAATGAGCAGTTCTTC.

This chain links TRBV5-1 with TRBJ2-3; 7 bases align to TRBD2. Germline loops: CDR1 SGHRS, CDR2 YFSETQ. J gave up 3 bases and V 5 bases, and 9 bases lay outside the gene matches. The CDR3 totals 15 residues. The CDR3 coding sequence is TGCGCCAGCAGTGGGAGGGGCTCTGGGACAGATACGCAGTATTTT. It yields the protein CASSGRGSGTDTQYF.

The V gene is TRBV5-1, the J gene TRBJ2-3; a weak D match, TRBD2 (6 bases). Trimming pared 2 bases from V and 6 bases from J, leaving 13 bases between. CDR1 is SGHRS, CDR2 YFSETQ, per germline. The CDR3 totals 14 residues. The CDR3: CASSFGGGSDTQYF. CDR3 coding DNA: TGCGCCAGCAGCTTTGGGGGAGGATCCGATACGCAGTATTTT.

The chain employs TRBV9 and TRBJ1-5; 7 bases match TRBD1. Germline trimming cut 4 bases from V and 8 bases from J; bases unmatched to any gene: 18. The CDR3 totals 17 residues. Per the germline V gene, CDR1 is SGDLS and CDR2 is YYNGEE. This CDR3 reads CASSPGGGRGGIEPQHF. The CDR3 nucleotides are TGTGCCAGCAGCCCAGGGGGAGGCAGGGGTGGTATAGAGCCCCAGCATTTT. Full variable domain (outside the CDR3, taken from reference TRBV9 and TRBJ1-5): DSGVTQTPKHLITATGQRVTLRCSPRSGDLSVYWYQQSLDQGLQFLIQYYNGEERAKGNILERFSAQQFPDLHSELNLSSLELGDSALYFCASSPGGGRGGIEPQHFGDGTRLSIL.

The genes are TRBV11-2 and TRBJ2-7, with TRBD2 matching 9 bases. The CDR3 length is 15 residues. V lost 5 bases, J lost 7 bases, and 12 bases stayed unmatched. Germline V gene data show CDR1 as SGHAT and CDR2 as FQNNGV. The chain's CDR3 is CASSTSFAGGVEQYF. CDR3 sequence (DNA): TGTGCCAGCAGCACCTCCTTTGCGGGAGGGGTTGAGCAGTACTTC. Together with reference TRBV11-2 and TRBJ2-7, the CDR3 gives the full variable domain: EAGVAQSPRYKIIEKRQSVAFWCNPISGHATLYWYQQILGQGPKLLIQFQNNGVVDDSQLPKDRFSAERLKGVDSTLKIQPAKLEDSAVYLCASSTSFAGGVEQYFGPGTRLTVT.

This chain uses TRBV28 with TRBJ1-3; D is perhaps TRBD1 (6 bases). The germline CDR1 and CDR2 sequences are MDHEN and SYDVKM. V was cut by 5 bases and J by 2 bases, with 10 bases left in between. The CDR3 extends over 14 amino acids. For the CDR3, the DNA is TGTGCCAGCAGTCTCACAGGGACTGGAAACACCATATATTTT. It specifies CASSLTGTGNTIYF.

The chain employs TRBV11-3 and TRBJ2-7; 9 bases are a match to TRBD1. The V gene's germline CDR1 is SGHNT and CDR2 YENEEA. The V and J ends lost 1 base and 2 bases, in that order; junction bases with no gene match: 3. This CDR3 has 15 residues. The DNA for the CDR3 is TGTGCCAGCAGCTTAGGGACAGGGGCAACCTACGAGCAGTACTTC. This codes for CASSLGTGATYEQYF.